The rows below give T cell receptor beta chains drawn from one sample of a study of T cells in Graves' hyperthyroidism and ophthalmopathy. MiXCR was run by TCRdb on the multiplex PCR reads, yielding one entry per CDR3 protein. The top ten hold less than 35% of the sample, which has 700,000 to 950,000 distinct CDR3 sequences, 30% to 40% seen once. Sequenced material: blood. These receptors came from a woman aged 40 to 50 with Graves' hyperthyroidism. Each CDR3 is given with its conserved first and last residue. A D gene is named only where the DNA matches it firmly. Clone size is shown for a subset of rows, as once, few, many or a class of expanded clone.

cdr3_length	clone_size	v_call	j_call	d_call	cdr3_nt	cdr3_aa
13	few	TRBV20-1	TRBJ1-2	-	TGCAGTGCTAGTTCTGCCCCCTACGATGGCTACACCTTC	CSASSAPYDGYTF
11	many	TRBV9	TRBJ1-2	-	TGTGCCAGCAGCGAAGGCAGCGGCTGCACCTTC	CASSEGSGCTF
14	-	TRBV29-1	TRBJ1-1	TRBD1	TGCAGCGTTACCGCAGGGGGCTCCTCCACTGAAGCTTTCTTT	CSVTAGGSSTEAFF
15	-	TRBV9	TRBJ2-3	-	TGTGCCAGCAGCGTAGCCGGGGCTGGCACAGATACGCAGTATTTT	CASSVAGAGTDTQYF
15	many	TRBV10-3	TRBJ1-4	-	TGTGCCATCGGTGGTTCGGGACGGGGAAATGAAAAACTGTTTTTT	CAIGGSGRGNEKLFF
14	-	TRBV28	TRBJ2-7	TRBD1	TGTGCCAGCAGTGTAACAGGGGGCGGCTACGAGCAGTACTTC	CASSVTGGGYEQYF
14	many	TRBV7-2	TRBJ1-5	-	TGTGCCAGCAGCTTAAAGGGGACGGATCAGCCCCAGCATTTT	CASSLKGTDQPQHF
15	many	TRBV4-3	TRBJ2-5	-	TGCGCCAGCAGCCAGCATGGCGTGGCGGAAGAGACCCAGTACTTC	CASSQHGVAEETQYF
14	-	TRBV12-3/TRBV12-4	TRBJ1-2	-	TGTGCCAGCAGCCTGGGGATTCAGAGCTATGGCTACACCTTC	CASSLGIQSYGYTF
14	few	TRBV6-4	TRBJ2-6	-	TGTGCCAGCAGACCGTTCTCTGGGGCCAACGTCCTGACTTTC	CASRPFSGANVLTF
15	many	TRBV7-9	TRBJ1-1	TRBD1	TGTGCCAGCAGCTCCCGACAGGGACCGAAGACTGAAGCTTTCTTT	CASSSRQGPKTEAFF
15	-	TRBV6-2/TRBV6-3	TRBJ2-1	-	TGTGCCAGCAGTTCCCTATGGGGACCTTGGAATGAGCAGTTCTTC	CASSSLWGPWNEQFF
15	-	TRBV5-5	TRBJ1-1	TRBD1	TGTGCCAGCAGCTTTAGTGACAGGGTATACACTGAAGCTTTCTTT	CASSFSDRVYTEAFF
13	-	TRBV29-1	TRBJ1-2	-	TGCAGCGTAGTAGGGGAAGCTAACTATGGCTACACCTTC	CSVVGEANYGYTF
14	once	TRBV7-9	TRBJ1-5	-	TGTGCCAGCAGCTTAGCGTCGGGGGACCAGCCCCAGCATTTT	CASSLASGDQPQHF
18	-	TRBV6-2/TRBV6-3	TRBJ2-7	-	TGTGCCAGCAGTCCCATGCCCGGGACGGGCTTCCCCTTCTACGAGCAGTACTTC	CASSPMPGTGFPFYEQYF
16	-	TRBV4-3	TRBJ1-4	TRBD1	TGCGCCAGCAGCGAAAACCCCGGGACAGGGAATGAAAAACTGTTTTTT	CASSENPGTGNEKLFF
14	few	TRBV20-1	TRBJ1-2	TRBD1	TGCAGTGCTAGGGGGGGGACAGAACGGTATGGCTACACCTTC	CSARGGTERYGYTF
15	-	TRBV7-3	TRBJ2-3	-	TGTGCCAGCAGCTTAAAGGGGCTAGCAGTAGATACGCAGTATTTT	CASSLKGLAVDTQYF
15	many	TRBV2	TRBJ1-1	-	TGTGCCAGCAGTGAAGATTTGGGTAAGGGCACTGAAGCTTTCTTT	CASSEDLGKGTEAFF
12	once	TRBV6-9	TRBJ1-1	-	TGTGCCAGCCGTCCAAAGAACACTGAAGCTTTCTTT	CASRPKNTEAFF
14	many	TRBV20-1	TRBJ2-7	TRBD2	TGCAGTGCTAGTCTGGGACTACAGATGGGCGAGCAGTACTTC	CSASLGLQMGEQYF
15	few	TRBV19	TRBJ1-2	-	TGTGCCAGTTCTACGAGGGCAGGCCCTCTCGGAGGCTACACCTTC	CASSTRAGPLGGYTF
15	-	TRBV6-5	TRBJ1-2	-	TGTGCCAGCAGTTACTCGCGCACTACCGCTTATGGCTACACCTTC	CASSYSRTTAYGYTF
14	few	TRBV4-3	TRBJ1-1	-	TGCGCCAGCAGCCTAAGACAGTCGGTCGCTGAAGCTTTCTTT	CASSLRQSVAEAFF
13	many	TRBV6-5	TRBJ2-6	-	TGTGCCAGCGTAATCTCTGGGGCCAACGTCCTGACTTTC	CASVISGANVLTF
15	few	TRBV6-5	TRBJ1-1	TRBD1	TGTGCCAGCATTCCGGGACAGGGGGCGCGGACTGAAGCTTTCTTT	CASIPGQGARTEAFF
13	-	TRBV19	TRBJ2-7	TRBD2	TGTGCCACGAGTGCGGGGGGAACAGGGGAGCAGTACTTC	CATSAGGTGEQYF
13	few	TRBV2	TRBJ1-1	-	TGTGCCGGGAGAGTTCAGGGACTCACTGAAGCTTTCTTT	CAGRVQGLTEAFF
15	-	TRBV5-8	TRBJ1-4	-	TGTGCCAGCAGCTTGGCCCTTGAGGGGAATGAAAAACTGTTTTTT	CASSLALEGNEKLFF
14	many	TRBV19	TRBJ1-5	-	TGTGCCAGTAGGACGCCAGGTGGGAGGCAGCCCCAGCATTTT	CASRTPGGRQPQHF
13	many	TRBV29-1	TRBJ2-5	TRBD2	TGCAGCGGGGGGGGTTATGGGCAAGAGACCCAGTACTTC	CSGGGYGQETQYF
13	few	TRBV24-1	TRBJ2-1	-	TGTGCCACCAGTGAAGGGTACGGGGGTGAGCAGTTCTTC	CATSEGYGGEQFF
15	-	TRBV24-1	TRBJ2-7	-	TGTGCCACCAGTGAGGGGGGGCAGGGCCTCTACGAGCAGTACTTC	CATSEGGQGLYEQYF
12	once	TRBV5-5	TRBJ2-7	-	TGTGCCAGCAGCTTGAGGACGGGCGAGCAGTACTTC	CASSLRTGEQYF
12	-	TRBV28	TRBJ1-2	-	TGTGCCAGCGGGACGCCGAACTATGGCTACACCTTC	CASGTPNYGYTF
13	-	TRBV29-1	TRBJ1-5	-	TGCAGCGTTGAGGAAGGGTTCAATCAGCCCCAGCATTTT	CSVEEGFNQPQHF
13	few	TRBV5-5	TRBJ1-1	TRBD1	TGTGCCAGCAATATTGGACAGGGCTTTCAGGCTTTCTTT	CASNIGQGFQAFF
13	-	TRBV12-3/TRBV12-4	TRBJ2-5	-	TGTGCCAGCAGTCCACAGGGTATGGCGACCCAGTACTTC	CASSPQGMATQYF
13	-	TRBV20-1	TRBJ2-2	-	-	CSARLPGGGSCFF
15	-	TRBV29-1	TRBJ2-2	-	TGCAGCGTTGCGTCGGTCAGCGGAAACACCGGGGAGCTGTTTTTT	CSVASVSGNTGELFF
16	-	TRBV14	TRBJ2-7	TRBD2	TGTGCCAGCAGCCCGGTGGGCGGGGGACCCCTCTACGAGCAGTACTTC	CASSPVGGGPLYEQYF
17	-	TRBV19	TRBJ1-2	TRBD1	TGTGCCAGTAGTATTGCGGGGGGGACAGGGGCCATACGTGGCTACACCTTC	CASSIAGGTGAIRGYTF
14	few	TRBV4-3	TRBJ1-4	-	TGCGCCAGCAGCCAAGATGTAGGAGATGAAAAACTGTTTTTT	CASSQDVGDEKLFF
14	-	TRBV9	TRBJ1-2	TRBD1	TGTGCCAGCAGCCCGGGGGGGACAGACTATGGCTACACCTTC	CASSPGGTDYGYTF
16	few	TRBV7-6	TRBJ1-4	TRBD1	TGTGCCAGCAGCTCAACGGACAGGGGGCATTATGAAAAACTGTTTTTT	CASSSTDRGHYEKLFF
15	-	TRBV7-7	TRBJ1-6	-	TGTGCTAGCAGCTTAGGTGGGACCGAGGGTTCTCCCCTCCACTTT	CASSLGGTEGSPLHF